The text below deals with one T cell receptor (beta chain). The sample holds other DNA sequences that translate to the same CDR3. The data originate from a study of T cell changes during pregnancy in multiple sclerosis. CDR3 length: 15 residues. Germline values: CDR1 SNHLY, CDR2 FYNNEI. V dropped 2 bases and J dropped 2 bases, with 9 bases sitting between them. Here immunoSEQ multiplex PCR was the method, and the copy in TCRdb shows in-frame clones only, minus some. Among 65,000 to 85,000 clones listed, nearly 95% were seen once. The TCR was taken from a female donor with multiple sclerosis, enrolled in a pregnancy study. The source material was CD4+ T cells from peripheral blood mononuclear cells, sampled after pregnancy. The chain is built from TRBV2 and TRBJ1-4; D unresolved. The CDR3 DNA reads as TGTGCCAGCAGTGAATTCGGAGGGACTAATGAAAAACTGTTTTTT. Translated: CASSEFGGTNEKLFF.